This is a list of T cell receptor beta chains from one sample in a study of T cell responses to AZD1222 COVID-19 vaccine. The repertoire was sequenced with immunoSEQ multiplex PCR; TCRdb's copy has only in-frame clones and lacks some. Among approximately 99,000 clones listed, approximately 90% were seen once. Sequences were derived from peripheral blood, sampled 28 days after the second AZD1222 dose. The receptors stem from an adult who received the AZD1222 COVID-19 vaccine. CDR3s include the opening cysteine and the closing phenylalanine or tryptophan. A D gene is named only where the DNA matches it firmly. Clone size appears in some rows only: once, few, many, or a class for an expanded clone.

v_call	d_call	clone_size	j_call	cdr3_nt	cdr3_aa
TRBV27	-	-	TRBJ2-7	TGTGCCAGCAGTTTATCGACAGTCTCCTACGAGCAGTACTTC	CASSLSTVSYEQYF
TRBV27	-	once	TRBJ2-3	TGTGCCAGCAGTTTACTAGTCAATTTAGATACGCAGTATTTT	CASSLLVNLDTQYF
TRBV2	TRBD1	-	TRBJ1-1	TGTGCCAGCAGCTTCTTACAGGGGGCCACTGAAGCTTTCTTT	CASSFLQGATEAFF
TRBV5-1	TRBD2	-	TRBJ2-1	TGCGCCAGCAGCTACGGGACTAGCCCAATCAATGAGCAGTTCTTC	CASSYGTSPINEQFF
TRBV7-8	-	-	TRBJ2-5	TGTGCCAGCAGCCGGGACACCGTGTCCGAAGAGACCCAGTACTTC	CASSRDTVSEETQYF
TRBV28	TRBD2	once	TRBJ2-5	TGTGCCAGCAGGGTAGGGCTAGCGGGCCCTCGTGAGGAGACCCAGTACTTC	CASRVGLAGPREETQYF
TRBV27	-	-	TRBJ1-4	TGTGCCAGCAGTTTAAGAGGATTTCAGGAAAAACTGTTTTTT	CASSLRGFQEKLFF
TRBV27	TRBD1	-	TRBJ2-7	TGTGCCAGCAGCCCGGACAGGGGGCCACCTTACGAGCAGTACTTC	CASSPDRGPPYEQYF
TRBV15	-	-	TRBJ2-1	TGTGCCACCAGCAGAGAAGCCCCGCAGGACACTAACAATGAGCAGTTCTTC	CATSREAPQDTNNEQFF
TRBV19	-	-	TRBJ2-7	TGTGCCACCCAGAATGGACCCAACTACGAGCAGTACTTC	CATQNGPNYEQYF
TRBV19	-	few	TRBJ1-5	TGTGCCACCGAGGCGGGGGCGAGTCAGCCCCAGCATTTT	CATEAGASQPQHF
TRBV7-9	-	once	TRBJ2-7	TGTGCCAGCAGCTTAGCGACTGGGAGTTCGTCCTACGAGCAGTACTTC	CASSLATGSSSYEQYF
TRBV19	-	-	TRBJ2-5	TGTGCCAGCAGGGACTCTCAACAAGAGACCCAGTACTTC	CASRDSQQETQYF
TRBV5-1	-	-	TRBJ2-1	TGCGCCAGCGAGATCCGCGGAGACAATGAGCAGTTCTTC	CASEIRGDNEQFF
TRBV6-2/TRBV6-3	TRBD2	-	TRBJ2-7	TGTGCCAGCAGCCTAACCCTCGCGGGGGGCTCCTACGAGCAGTACTTC	CASSLTLAGGSYEQYF
TRBV5-4	TRBD1	-	TRBJ2-4	TGTGCCAGCAGCCGGCAGGGGGCAACCAAAAACATTCAGTACTTC	CASSRQGATKNIQYF
TRBV7-8	-	-	TRBJ2-2	TGTGCCAGCAGCTACAAGAGGCTAGCTGGTATCACCGGGGAGCTGTTTTTT	CASSYKRLAGITGELFF
TRBV5-1	TRBD2	-	TRBJ2-2	TGCGCCAGCAGCTCGAGCGGGGGCCCGAACACCGGGGAGCTGTTTTTT	CASSSSGGPNTGELFF
TRBV27	-	-	TRBJ1-6	TGTGCCAGCAGTTGGCAGTATAATTCACCCCTCCACTTT	CASSWQYNSPLHF
TRBV19	TRBD2	-	TRBJ2-2	TGTGCCAGTAGTTGGACTAGCGGGAGTGTAAACACCGGGGAGCTGTTTTTT	CASSWTSGSVNTGELFF
TRBV5-1	-	-	TRBJ2-1	TGCGCCAGCAGCTTGGCCGCGCTAGCTGGTGAGCAGTTCTTC	CASSLAALAGEQFF
TRBV24-1	-	-	TRBJ1-5	TGTGCCACCAGTGGGCGAGACAATCAGCCCCAGCATTTT	CATSGRDNQPQHF
TRBV21-1	-	-	TRBJ2-7	TGTGCCAGCAGCAAAGAAGGGACACCAAGCTCCTACGAGCAGTACTTC	CASSKEGTPSSYEQYF
TRBV19	-	once	TRBJ1-5	TGTGCCAGTAGTATCCCGCCGTATAGCAATCAGCCCCAGCATTTT	CASSIPPYSNQPQHF